What follows is one T cell receptor (beta chain) and its context. This record comes from a study of blood T cell repertoires in COVID-19. TCRdb's copy holds only in-frame clones and misses some; the assay was immunoSEQ multiplex PCR. Here the sample spans approximately 300,000 clones, more than 80% being singletons. The ends were cut back, 7 bases at V and 0 bases at J, with 13 bases in the middle. Germline V gene lookup returns CDR1 LNHDA and CDR2 SQIVND (reference sequence). The CDR3 is made up of 15 amino acids. The sample comprised peripheral blood. This sequence joins TRBV19 and TRBJ2-1, with D possibly matching TRBD2 (5 bases). The source of this sequence is a man aged 18 to 35 who had recovered from COVID-19. The CDR3 loop is CASTPWGDSYNEQFF. CDR3 nucleotides: TGTGCCAGTACTCCCTGGGGAGACTCCTACAATGAGCAGTTCTTC.